The source of this T cell receptor (beta chain) is a study of graft-versus-host responses after intestinal transplantation. Assay used: immunoSEQ multiplex PCR; TCRdb lists only in-frame clones, some missing. The table lists roughly 120,000 clones, 75% to 95% of them singletons. General study points: Researchers found GvH clones in recipient marrow, and some showed up first in ileum or blood.

Concerning this clone itself: The antigen is not known.

Sequencing used unstimulated CD4+ T cells sorted from spleen or lymph node cells, obtained before intestinal transplant. This TCR was recovered from a human donor who received an intestinal transplant.

CDR3 DNA: TGTGCCATCCGAGGGGGGGACACGAACACTGAAGCTTTCTTT. This codes for CAIRGGDTNTEAFF. This chain connects TRBV10-3 to TRBJ1-1, with a tentative D call TRBD1 (6 bases). Trimming left V 8 bases short and J 1 base short, with 14 bases between. Germline V gives CDR1 ENHRY, CDR2 SYGVKD. CDR3 length: 14 amino acids.